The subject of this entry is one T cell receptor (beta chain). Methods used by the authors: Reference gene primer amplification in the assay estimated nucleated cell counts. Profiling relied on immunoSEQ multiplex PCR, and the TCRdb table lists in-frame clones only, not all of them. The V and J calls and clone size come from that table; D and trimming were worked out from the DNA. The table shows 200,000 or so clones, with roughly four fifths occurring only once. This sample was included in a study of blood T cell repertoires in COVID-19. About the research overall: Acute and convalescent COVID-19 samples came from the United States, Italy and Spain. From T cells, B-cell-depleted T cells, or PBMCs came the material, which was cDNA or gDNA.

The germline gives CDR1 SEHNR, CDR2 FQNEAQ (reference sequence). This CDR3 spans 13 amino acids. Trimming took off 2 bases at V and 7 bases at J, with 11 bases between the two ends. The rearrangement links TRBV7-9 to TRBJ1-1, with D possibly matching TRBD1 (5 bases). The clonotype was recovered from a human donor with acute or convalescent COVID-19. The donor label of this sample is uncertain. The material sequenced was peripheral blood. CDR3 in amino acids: CASSLWGVGEAFF. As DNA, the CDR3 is TGTGCCAGCAGCTTATGGGGGGTGGGTGAAGCTTTCTTT.